The sequence of this T cell receptor beta chain was determined in a study of cytomegalovirus exposure and HLA in healthy donors. The PCR made use of 60 Vbeta and 13 Jbeta primers. Measured with immunoSEQ multiplex PCR; TCRdb has only the in-frame clones, and not every one. The table shows approximately 160,000 clones, with 75% to 85% occurring only once. Likely unrecorded immune exposures existed in these nominally healthy donors. Germline V gene lookup returns CDR1 MNHEY and CDR2 SMNVEV (reference sequence). After removal of 6 bases from V and 5 bases from J, the junction contained 10 bases not matched to a gene. This CDR3 spans 14 amino acids.

This rearrangement joins TRBV27 to TRBJ2-7; TRBD1 matches 7 bases. Sequencing was done on a sample of PBMCs. The clonotype was recovered from a female donor in good health and CMV-seronegative. The CDR3 bases are TGTGCCAGCAGGATACGACAGGGTATCAACGAGCAGTACTTC. This encodes CASRIRQGINEQYF.